The clone carrying this TCR beta chain showed up just a few times. What it recognizes is unknown. Cryopreserved PBMCs were the source of around 2 micrograms of genomic DNA, which went to TCR beta libraries. These data originate in a study of cytotoxic CD8 clonotypes in ibrutinib-treated CLL. Findings and limits, study-wide: At baseline, clonality was higher than in age-matched healthy donors and correlated with CD8+ counts. The study found clonality rose at ibrutinib response, then fell toward baseline at progression.

The method was immunoSEQ multiplex PCR; TCRdb's version includes in-frame clones alone and lacks a portion of them. The data contain approximately 70,000 clones, 90% of them singletons. The CDR3 covers 12 residues. V lost 0 bases to trimming and J lost 3 bases, with 4 bases between them. In germline, CDR1 is SGHRS, CDR2 YFSETQ. The receptor comes from a human donor with chronic lymphocytic leukemia. Sequencing was performed on PBMCs, taken after 12 months of ibrutinib treatment. The chain employs TRBV5-1 and TRBJ2-7; D remains ambiguous. The CDR3: CASSLANYEQYF. CDR3 coding DNA: TGCGCCAGCAGCTTGGCGAACTACGAGCAGTACTTC.